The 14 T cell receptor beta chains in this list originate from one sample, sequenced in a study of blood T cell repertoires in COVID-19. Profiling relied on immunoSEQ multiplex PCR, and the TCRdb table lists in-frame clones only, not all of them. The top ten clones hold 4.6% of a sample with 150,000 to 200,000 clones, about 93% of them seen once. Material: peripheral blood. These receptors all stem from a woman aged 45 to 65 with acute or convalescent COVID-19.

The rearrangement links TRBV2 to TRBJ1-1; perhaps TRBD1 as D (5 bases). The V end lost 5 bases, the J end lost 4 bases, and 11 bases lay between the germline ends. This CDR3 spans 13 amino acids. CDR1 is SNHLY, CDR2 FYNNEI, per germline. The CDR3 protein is CASSRQGSTEAFF. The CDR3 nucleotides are TGTGCCAGCAGTCGCCAGGGCTCCACTGAAGCTTTCTTT.

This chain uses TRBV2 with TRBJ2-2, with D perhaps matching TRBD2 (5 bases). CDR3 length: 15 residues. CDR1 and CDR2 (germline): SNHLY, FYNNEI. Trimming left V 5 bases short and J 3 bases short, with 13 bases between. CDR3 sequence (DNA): TGTGCCAGCAGTTTAATGGAGGCTGACACCGGGGAGCTGTTTTTT. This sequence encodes CASSLMEADTGELFF.

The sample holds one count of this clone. Here the CDR3 reads CAGDRVKATEAFF. Here the CDR3 DNA reads TGTGCGGGCGACAGGGTTAAGGCAACTGAAGCTTTCTTT. This chain uses TRBV30 with TRBJ1-1; 7 bases match TRBD1. Germline CDR1 reads GTSNPN; CDR2 reads SVGIG (reference sequence). The CDR3 is 13 residues long.

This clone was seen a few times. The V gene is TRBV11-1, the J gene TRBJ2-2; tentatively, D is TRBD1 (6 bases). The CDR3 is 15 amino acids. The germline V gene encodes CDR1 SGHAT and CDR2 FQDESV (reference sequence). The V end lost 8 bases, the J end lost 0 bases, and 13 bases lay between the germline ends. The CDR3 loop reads CASLTGNTNTGELFF. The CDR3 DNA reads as TGTGCCAGCCTTACAGGGAATACGAACACCGGGGAGCTGTTTTTT.

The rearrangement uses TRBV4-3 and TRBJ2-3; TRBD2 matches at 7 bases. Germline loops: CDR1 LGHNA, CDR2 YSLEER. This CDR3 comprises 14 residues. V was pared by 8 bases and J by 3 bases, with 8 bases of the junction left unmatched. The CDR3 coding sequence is TGCGCCAGCGGATCTGCGGGAGAGACAGATACGCAGTATTTT. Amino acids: CASGSAGETDTQYF.

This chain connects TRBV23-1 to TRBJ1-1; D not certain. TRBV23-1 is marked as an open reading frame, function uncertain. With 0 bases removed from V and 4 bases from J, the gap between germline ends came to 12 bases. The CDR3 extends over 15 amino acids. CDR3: CASSQSRLRGTEAFF. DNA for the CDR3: TGCGCCAGCAGTCAATCTCGACTCAGAGGCACTGAAGCTTTCTTT.

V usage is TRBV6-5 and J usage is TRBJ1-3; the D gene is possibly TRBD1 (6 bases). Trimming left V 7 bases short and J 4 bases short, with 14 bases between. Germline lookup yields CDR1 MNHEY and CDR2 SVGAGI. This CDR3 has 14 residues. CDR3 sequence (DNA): TGTGCCAGCACGACAGGACGCTTCGGAAACACCATATATTTT. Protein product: CASTTGRFGNTIYF.

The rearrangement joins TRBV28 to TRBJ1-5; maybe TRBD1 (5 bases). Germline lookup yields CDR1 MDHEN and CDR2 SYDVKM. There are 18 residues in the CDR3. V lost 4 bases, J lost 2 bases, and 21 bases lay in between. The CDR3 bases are TGTGCCAGCAGTTACGATCCCCTGACAGAACTCGGCAATCAGCCCCAGCATTTT. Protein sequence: CASSYDPLTELGNQPQHF. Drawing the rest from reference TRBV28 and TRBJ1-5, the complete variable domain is DVKVTQSSRYLVKRTGEKVFLECVQDMDHENMFWYRQDPGLGLRLIYFSYDVKMKEKGDIPEGYSVSREKKERFSLILESASTNQTSMYLCASSYDPLTELGNQPQHFGDGTRLSIL.

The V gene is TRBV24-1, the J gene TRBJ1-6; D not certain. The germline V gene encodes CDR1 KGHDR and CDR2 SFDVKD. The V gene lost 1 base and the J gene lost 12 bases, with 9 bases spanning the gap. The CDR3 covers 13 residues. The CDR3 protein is CATSDLTSGPLHF. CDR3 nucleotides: TGTGCCACCAGTGATTTAACCTCGGGACCCCTCCACTTT.

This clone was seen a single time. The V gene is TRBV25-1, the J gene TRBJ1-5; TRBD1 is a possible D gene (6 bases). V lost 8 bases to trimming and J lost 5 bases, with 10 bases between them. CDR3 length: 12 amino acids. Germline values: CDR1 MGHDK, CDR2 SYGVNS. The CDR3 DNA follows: TGTGCCAGCTTACAGGGTTATCAGCCCCAGCATTTT. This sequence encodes CASLQGYQPQHF. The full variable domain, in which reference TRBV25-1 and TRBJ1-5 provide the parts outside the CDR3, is EADIYQTPRYLVIGTGKKITLECSQTMGHDKMYWYQQDPGMELHLIHYSYGVNSTEKGDLSSESTVSRIRTEHFPLTLESARPSHTSQYLCASLQGYQPQHFGDGTRLSIL.

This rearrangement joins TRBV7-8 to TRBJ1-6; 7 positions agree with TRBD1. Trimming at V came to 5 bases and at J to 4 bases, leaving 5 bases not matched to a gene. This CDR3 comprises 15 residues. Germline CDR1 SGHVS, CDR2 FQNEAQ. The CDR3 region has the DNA TGTGCCAGCAGCCAATCGACAGGGTATAATTCACCCCTCCACTTT. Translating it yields CASSQSTGYNSPLHF.

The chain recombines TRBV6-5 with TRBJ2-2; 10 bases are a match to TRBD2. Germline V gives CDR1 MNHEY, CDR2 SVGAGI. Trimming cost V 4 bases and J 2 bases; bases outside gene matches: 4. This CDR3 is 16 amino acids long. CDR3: CASSLLAGSNTGELFF. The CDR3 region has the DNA TGTGCCAGCAGTTTACTAGCGGGGTCAAACACCGGGGAGCTGTTTTTT.

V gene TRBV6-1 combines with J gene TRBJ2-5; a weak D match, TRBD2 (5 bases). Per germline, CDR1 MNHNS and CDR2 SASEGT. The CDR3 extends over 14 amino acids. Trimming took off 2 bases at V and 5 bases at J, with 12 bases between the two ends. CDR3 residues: CASSEFSSRETQYF. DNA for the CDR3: TGTGCCAGCAGTGAATTCTCTAGCAGGGAGACCCAGTACTTC.

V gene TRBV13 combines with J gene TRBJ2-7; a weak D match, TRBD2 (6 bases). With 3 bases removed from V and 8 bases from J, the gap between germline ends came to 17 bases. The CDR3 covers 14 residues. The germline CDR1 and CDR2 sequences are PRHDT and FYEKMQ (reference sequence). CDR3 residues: CASSFGTDLLQQYF. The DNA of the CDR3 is TGTGCCAGCAGCTTTGGGACTGACCTACTCCAGCAGTACTTC.